One and the same sample provided the 2 T cell receptor beta chains below, sequenced in a study of T cell responses to AZD1222 COVID-19 vaccine. Data came from immunoSEQ multiplex PCR; TCRdb stores just in-frame clones and leaves some out. The table has some 150,000 clones, roughly nine tenths seen once. This material consisted of peripheral blood, taken 28 days after the second AZD1222 dose. These receptors all come from an adult who received the AZD1222 COVID-19 vaccine.

J is TRBJ1-6 and V is TRBV28, with D unresolved. The V and J ends lost 6 bases and 10 bases respectively, with 16 bases between them. The germline V gene encodes CDR1 MDHEN and CDR2 SYDVKM. The CDR3 has 14 amino acids. As DNA, the CDR3 is TGTGCCAGCAGCCCGGGCTCAAGAAGCTCACCCCTCCACTTT. Translating gives CASSPGSRSSPLHF.

This clone was detected only once. The V call is TRBV14, the J call TRBJ1-2; D is unresolved. CDR1 and CDR2 (germline): SGHDN, FVKESK. Trimming took off 2 bases at V and 7 bases at J, with 8 bases between the two ends. This CDR3 spans 12 amino acids. The CDR3 protein is CASSQTNSGYTF. In DNA, the CDR3 is TGTGCCAGCAGCCAAACCAATAGTGGCTACACCTTC.